The 31 T cell receptor beta chains listed next were all sequenced from one sample in a study of monozygotic twins with cystic fibrosis. The assay was immunoSEQ multiplex PCR, and TCRdb's table has in-frame clones only and misses some. The table has some 8,900 clones, about 98% seen once. Sequenced input: blood. The origin of the receptors is a girl aged 2 to 9 with cystic fibrosis.

This sequence joins TRBV9 and TRBJ2-1; TRBD2 matches at 11 bases. V gave up 0 bases and J gave up 7 bases; unmatched junction bases: 6. Germline-derived CDR1 and CDR2 are SGDLS and YYNGEE. This CDR3 is 16 amino acids long. The CDR3 DNA is TGTGCCAGCAGCGTAGAGGGTACTAGCGGGAGAAATGAGCAGTTCTTC. Its protein product is CASSVEGTSGRNEQFF.

The V call is TRBV11-1, the J call TRBJ2-2; D may be TRBD2 (5 bases). Per the germline V gene, CDR1 is SGHAT and CDR2 is FQDESV (reference sequence). The CDR3 spans 16 residues. Trimming cost V 7 bases and J 1 base, with 16 bases left between them. As DNA, the CDR3 is TGTGCCAGCACCGACGGCCAGCGGCTGAACACCGGGGAGCTGTTTTTT. The encoded protein is CASTDGQRLNTGELFF.

This clone was observed once. The chain recombines TRBV14 with TRBJ2-1, with D unresolved. Germline V gene sequence: CDR1 SGHDN, CDR2 FVKESK. The CDR3 runs 15 residues. Deletions cut 2 bases from V and 1 base from J, with 9 bases between. This chain's CDR3 is CASSQLADSYNEQFF. The CDR3 DNA sequence: TGTGCCAGCAGCCAACTGGCCGATTCCTACAATGAGCAGTTCTTC.

The CDR3 protein is CASSLSLGYEQYF. CDR3 DNA sequence: TGTGCCAGCAGTTTGTCCCTGGGCTACGAGCAGTACTTC. V gene TRBV27 combines with J gene TRBJ2-7; D is uncertain. From germline, CDR1 is MNHEY and CDR2 SMNVEV (reference sequence). CDR3 length: 13 amino acids. Deletions cut 3 bases from V and 3 bases from J, with 9 bases between.

The CDR3 DNA reads TGCGCCAGCAGCTTTCGACAGGGCCCCCACCACCGACGGGCGTCCGATACGCAGTATTTT. It is translated as CASSFRQGPHHRRASDTQYF. The chain combines TRBV5-1 with TRBJ2-3; 7 nucleotides line up with TRBD1. Germline CDR1 and CDR2: SGHRS and YFSETQ. V shed 2 bases, J shed 6 bases, and the junction held 24 bases outside the gene matches. The CDR3 consists of 20 residues.

The J gene is TRBJ1-1, the V gene TRBV11-2; D might be TRBD1 (5 bases). The length of the CDR3 is 14 residues. Germline V lookup: CDR1 SGHAT, CDR2 FQNNGV. Trimming took off 5 bases at V and 3 bases at J, with 13 bases between the two ends. CDR3 in amino acids: CASSNRGQYTEAFF. CDR3 sequence (DNA): TGTGCCAGCAGCAATAGGGGCCAGTACACTGAAGCTTTCTTT.

This chain uses TRBV5-6 with TRBJ2-5; D is possibly TRBD2 (6 bases). Trimming took off 1 base at V and 4 bases at J, with 14 bases between the two ends. The germline V gene has CDR1 SGHDT and CDR2 YYEEEE. CDR3 length: 15 residues. CDR3 in amino acids: CASSLLGGKGETQYF. The CDR3 region has the DNA TGTGCCAGCAGCTTGCTTGGGGGGAAAGGAGAGACCCAGTACTTC.

V usage is TRBV10-2 and J usage is TRBJ1-1; D gene unclear. CDR1 is WSHSY, CDR2 SAAADI, per germline. The CDR3 spans 13 residues. Trimming cost V 8 bases and J 0 bases, with 10 bases left between them. This CDR3 is CASRGFLNTEAFF. The CDR3 bases are TGCGCCAGCCGAGGATTTTTGAACACTGAAGCTTTCTTT.

This chain links TRBV6-4 with TRBJ2-3, with TRBD2 matching over 7 bases. Unmatched junction bases numbered 8, after V lost 5 bases and J lost 3 bases. The CDR3 is made up of 15 amino acids. Per germline, CDR1 MRHNA and CDR2 SNTAGT. This CDR3 is CASSHGRLGTDTQYF. CDR3 DNA: TGTGCCAGCAGTCACGGGAGGCTGGGGACAGATACGCAGTATTTT.

This rearrangement joins TRBV4-1 to TRBJ1-1; TRBD1 might be the D (5 bases). The ends were cut back, 4 bases at V and 0 bases at J, with 12 bases in the middle. This CDR3 is 15 amino acids long. Germline CDR1 MGHRA, CDR2 YSYEKL. The CDR3 nucleotides read TGCGCCAGCAGCCTATCCCAGGGCTTGAACACTGAAGCTTTCTTT. It yields the protein CASSLSQGLNTEAFF.

The chain carries TRBV5-4 and TRBJ1-1; 7 nucleotides match TRBD1. CDR1 SGHNT and CDR2 YYREEE come from the germline V gene (reference sequence). This CDR3 has 13 residues. Trimming took 4 bases from V and 8 from J; bases not matched to a gene: 8. The CDR3 nucleotides read TGTGCCAGCAGCGGGAGGGGGCGGGAAGAAGCTTTCTTT. Its protein is CASSGRGREEAFF.

The J gene is TRBJ1-3, the V gene TRBV7-9; D unresolved. This CDR3 is 11 amino acids long. V was clipped by 5 bases and J by 7 bases, with 6 bases between them. Germline loops: CDR1 SEHNR, CDR2 FQNEAQ (reference sequence). CDR3 sequence (DNA): TGTGCCAGCAGCGCACTCAACACCATATATTTT. It encodes CASSALNTIYF.

The chain combines TRBV30 with TRBJ2-3; no clear D. The V end lost 4 bases, the J end lost 1 base, and 18 bases lay between the germline ends. The V gene's germline CDR1 is GTSNPN and CDR2 SVGIG (reference sequence). The CDR3 has 16 amino acids. This CDR3 is CAWTSFGGMGTDTQYF. DNA for the CDR3: TGTGCCTGGACTTCCTTCGGCGGCATGGGCACAGATACGCAGTATTTT.

The genes are TRBV30 and TRBJ2-1; unclear D gene. CDR1 is GTSNPN and CDR2 is SVGIG in the germline V gene (reference sequence). The ends were cut back, 1 base at V and 0 bases at J, with 16 bases in the middle. The CDR3 is 17 residues long. The CDR3 loop reads CAWSALFRPSSYNEQFF. CDR3 in DNA: TGTGCCTGGAGTGCACTGTTCCGGCCGAGCTCCTACAATGAGCAGTTCTTC. Complete variable domain (other parts from reference TRBV30 and TRBJ2-1): SQTIHQWPATLVQPVGSPLSLECTVEGTSNPNLYWYRQAAGRGLQLLFYSVGIGQISSEVPQNLSASRPQDRQFILSSKKLLLSDSGFYLCAWSALFRPSSYNEQFFGPGTRLTVL.

The chain couples TRBV5-6 to TRBJ1-5, with D uncertain. Germline V CDR1 and CDR2: SGHDT, YYEEEE. The CDR3 is 12 amino acids. Trimming removed 3 bases from V and 3 bases from J, with 4 bases in between. CDR3 DNA sequence: TGTGCCAGCAGCTCATACAATCAGCCCCAGCATTTT. As protein: CASSSYNQPQHF.

The table lists this clone with a count of one. The J gene is TRBJ2-2, the V gene TRBV19; 12 bases are a match to TRBD2. This CDR3 comprises 15 residues. J lost 8 bases, V lost 6 bases, and 7 bases had no gene match. Per the germline V gene, CDR1 is LNHDA and CDR2 is SQIVND (reference sequence). In DNA, the CDR3 is TGTGCCAGTAGAGGACTAGCGGGATACGGGGGGGAGCTGTTTTTT. Translation: CASRGLAGYGGELFF.

Comment on this clone: One junction end does not reproduce the germline sequence, and a read error may be involved. The rearrangement links TRBV27 to TRBJ1-3; a possible D gene is TRBD1 (5 bases). The germline V gene encodes CDR1 MNHEY and CDR2 SMNVEV (reference sequence). The CDR3 has 18 amino acids. The CDR3 is CASSPLVEGPYSGSTIYF. The CDR3 region has the DNA TGTGCCAGCAGTCCCCTGGTAGAGGGGCCGTACTCTGGAAGCACCATATATTTT.

This rearrangement joins TRBV15 to TRBJ2-1; D unresolved. Looked up from germline, CDR1 is LNHNV and CDR2 is YYDKDF (reference sequence). The length of the CDR3 is 14 residues. V dropped 0 bases and J dropped 0 bases, with 3 bases sitting between them. The CDR3 nucleotides are TGTGCCACCAGCAGAGAAATCTCCTACAATGAGCAGTTCTTC. Encoded protein: CATSREISYNEQFF.

This sequence joins TRBV29-1 and TRBJ1-2, with unresolved D. From germline, CDR1 is SQVTM and CDR2 ANQGSEA. CDR3 length: 11 amino acids. Between the trimmed V and J ends, which lost 8 bases and 7 bases, there was a span of 14 bases. The chain's CDR3 is CSTEAGRGYTF. As DNA, the CDR3 is TGCAGCACTGAAGCAGGTCGTGGCTACACCTTC. The full variable domain, rest sourced from reference TRBV29-1 and TRBJ1-2, is SAVISQKPSRDICQRGTSLTIQCQVDSQVTMMFWYRQQPGQSLTLIATANQGSEATYESGFVIDKFPISRPNLTFSTLTVSNMSPEDSSIYLCSTEAGRGYTFGSGTRLTVV.

The gene calls are TRBV6-1 and TRBJ1-4; 9 bases align to TRBD1. The junction had 6 bases not matched to a gene; V was cut back by 4 bases and J by 6 bases. This CDR3 has 15 amino acids. Germline CDR1 is MNHNS and CDR2 is SASEGT. CDR3 coding DNA: TGTGCCAGCAGTGTTACAGGGGGCAATCATGAAAAACTGTTTTTT. The encoded protein is CASSVTGGNHEKLFF.

CDR3 sequence reads: CASSLTRRGTEAFF. The CDR3 region has the DNA TGCGCCAGCAGTCTTACACGACGGGGGACTGAAGCTTTCTTT. The chain uses TRBV10-2 and TRBJ1-1; weak D call: TRBD1 (5 bases). Germline V gene data show CDR1 as WSHSY and CDR2 as SAAADI. Trimming removed 5 bases at V and 5 bases at J, with 15 bases between. This CDR3 has 14 residues.

This sequence joins TRBV19 and TRBJ1-3, with unresolved D. With 3 bases removed from V and 2 bases from J, the gap between germline ends came to 11 bases. Germline-derived CDR1 and CDR2 are LNHDA and SQIVND (reference sequence). The CDR3 covers 15 residues. The chain's CDR3 is CASSISSGAGNTIYF. In nucleotides, the CDR3 is TGTGCCAGTAGTATCTCGAGCGGAGCTGGAAACACCATATATTTT.

The chain joins TRBV10-3 to TRBJ1-1; 8 bases are shared with TRBD1. The V gene end was trimmed by 0 bases and the J gene end by 5 bases; junction bases not matched to a gene: 14. Per the germline V gene, CDR1 is ENHRY and CDR2 is SYGVKD. The CDR3 has 18 residues. CDR3 nucleotides: TGTGCCATCAGTGAGTCCCCGACAGGGGCAGCGGGAGGGACTGAAGCTTTCTTT. Its translation is CAISESPTGAAGGTEAFF.

This clone was seen a single time. The rearrangement joins TRBV20-1 to TRBJ1-2; D uncertain. This CDR3 spans 10 amino acids. CDR1 is DFQATT, CDR2 SNEGSKA, per germline (reference sequence). V was cut by 3 bases and J by 7 bases, with 6 bases left in between. The CDR3 loop is CSASGGGYTF. CDR3 DNA: TGCAGTGCTAGCGGCGGTGGCTACACCTTC.

This chain links TRBV5-5 with TRBJ1-2, with a possible D match to TRBD1 (6 bases). The CDR3 spans 15 residues. The V gene lost 4 bases and the J gene lost 4 bases, with 17 bases spanning the gap. Germline CDR1 reads SGHKS; CDR2 reads YYEKEE (reference sequence). CDR3 DNA: TGTGCCAGCAGCCGGCTTAAAGGACAGATCTATGGCTACACCTTC. Protein sequence: CASSRLKGQIYGYTF. The full variable domain, its missing parts supplied by reference TRBV5-5 and TRBJ1-2, is DAGVTQSPTHLIKTRGQQVTLRCSPISGHKSVSWYQQVLGQGPQFIFQYYEKEERGRGNFPDRFSARQFPNYSSELNVNALLLGDSALYLCASSRLKGQIYGYTFGSGTRLTVV.

A remark on this clone: A read error may account for a junction end that differs from germline. The gene calls are TRBV5-3 and TRBJ2-2; D call uncertain. TRBV5-3 is designated an ORF whose function remains uncertain. This CDR3 contains 12 residues. This chain's CDR3 is CASSLNTGELFF. In DNA form, the CDR3 reads TGTGCCAGCAGCTTGAACACCGGGGAGCTGTTTTTT.

V gene TRBV19 combines with J gene TRBJ2-1; TRBD2 is a possible D gene (5 bases). The CDR3 sequence is 14 residues long. The V gene lost 1 base and the J gene lost 8 bases, with 12 bases spanning the gap. Germline values: CDR1 LNHDA, CDR2 SQIVND (reference sequence). CDR3 nucleotide sequence: TGTGCCAGTAGTATAGTCGCCCTAGCCGATGAGCAGTTCTTC. Protein sequence: CASSIVALADEQFF.

The chain recombines TRBV6-6 with TRBJ2-1; 8 bases are a match to TRBD2. Germline V gene sequence: CDR1 MNHNY, CDR2 SVGAGI (reference sequence). The CDR3 totals 14 residues. After removal of 8 bases from V and 7 bases from J, the junction contained 10 bases not matched to a gene. The CDR3 DNA follows: TGTGCCAGCGGGGCGGGAGGAGGTCTGAATGAGCAGTTCTTC. Translating it yields CASGAGGGLNEQFF.

The V call is TRBV5-1, the J call TRBJ1-3, with D hard to call. The CDR3 extends over 14 amino acids. The germline gives CDR1 SGHRS, CDR2 YFSETQ. V was cut by 0 bases and J by 0 bases, with 4 bases left in between. The CDR3 sequence is CASSLDSSGNTIYF. The CDR3 nucleotides are TGCGCCAGCAGCTTGGACAGCTCTGGAAACACCATATATTTT. The variable domain in full, completed from reference TRBV5-1 and TRBJ1-3, reads KAGVTQTPRYLIKTRGQQVTLSCSPISGHRSVSWYQQTPGQGLQFLFEYFSETQRNKGNFPGRFSGRQFSNSRSEMNVSTLELGDSALYLCASSLDSSGNTIYFGEGSWLTVV.

The rearrangement links TRBV7-2 to TRBJ2-1; 10 nucleotides match TRBD2. This CDR3 region has 15 residues. Germline V gives CDR1 SGHTA, CDR2 FQGNSA. V lost 2 bases and J lost 4; bases outside the gene matches: 2. Written as DNA, the CDR3 is TGTGCCAGCAGCTTACTAGCGGGAGTTTACAATGAGCAGTTCTTC. This encodes CASSLLAGVYNEQFF.

With respect to this clone: One end of the junction does not line up with germline, which may come from a read error. The V and J genes are TRBV11-2 and TRBJ2-3, with D unresolved. Germline V gene data show CDR1 as SGHAT and CDR2 as FQNNGV. CDR3 size: 15 residues. DNA of the CDR3: TGTGCCAGCAGCCTAGACCCAGCCTCCACAGATACGCAGTATTTT. This sequence encodes CASSLDPASTDTQYF. The whole variable domain, filled in from reference TRBV11-2 and TRBJ2-3, reads EAGVAQSPRYKIIEKRQSVAFWCNPISGHATLYWYQQILGQGPKLLIQFQNNGVVDDSQLPKDRFSAERLKGVDSTLKIQPAKLEDSAVYLCASSLDPASTDTQYFGPGTRLTVL.